This is a list of T cell receptor beta chains from one sample in a study of T cells in Graves' hyperthyroidism and ophthalmopathy. TCRdb re-called the multiplex PCR reads with MiXCR, one entry per CDR3 protein. In the table there are around 100,000 distinct CDR3 sequences, roughly 47% of which are singletons. Source material: blood. Every receptor here comes from a man aged 40-50 years with Graves' hyperthyroidism. CDR3s include the opening cysteine and the closing phenylalanine or tryptophan. D genes are given only for firm matches. Rows may omit the clone size; those that give it use once, few, many or a size class.

CASSRDRGPYEQYF	TGTGCCAGCAGCCGGGACAGGGGACCGTACGAGCAGTACTTC	many	TRBV12-3/TRBV12-4	TRBJ2-7	TRBD1
CANRLGGQGLSYEQYF	TGTGCCAACAGATTAGGGGGACAAGGACTTTCCTACGAGCAGTACTTC	-	TRBV7-9	TRBJ2-7	-
CATSRGVRDRVWNEQFF	TGTGCCACCAGCAGAGGAGTACGGGACAGGGTATGGAATGAGCAGTTCTTC	many	TRBV15	TRBJ2-1	TRBD1
CASSPPTSGSYYEQFF	TGTGCCAGCTCACCCCCAACTAGCGGGAGTTACTATGAGCAGTTCTTC	-	TRBV25-1	TRBJ2-1	TRBD2
CASSLGQGYNQPQHF	TGCGCCAGCAGCTTGGGACAGGGGTACAATCAGCCCCAGCATTTT	many	TRBV5-1	TRBJ1-5	TRBD1
CASSRNREETQYF	TGTGCCAGCAGCCGAAACAGGGAAGAGACCCAGTACTTC	many	TRBV7-2	TRBJ2-5	-
CASSEGWLVSQYF	TGCGCCAGCAGTGAAGGTTGGCTAGTGTCGCAGTATTTT	many	TRBV10-2	TRBJ2-3	-
CASSEADRSTNEKLFF	TGTGCCAGCAGTGAGGCGGACAGGAGCACTAATGAAAAACTGTTTTTT	-	TRBV2	TRBJ1-4	TRBD1
CASSPGVTEAFF	TGTGCTAGCAGCCCAGGGGTGACTGAAGCTTTCTTT	-	TRBV7-7	TRBJ1-1	-
CASSHGGNNEAFF	TGTGCCAGCAGCCACGGGGGGAACAATGAAGCTTTCTTT	-	TRBV7-3	TRBJ1-1	-
CSARGRSNPGELFF	TGCAGTGCTAGAGGACGGTCGAATCCCGGGGAGCTGTTTTTT	-	TRBV20-1	TRBJ2-2	-
CSARGVSTGELFF	TGCAGTGCTAGGGGGGTTAGCACCGGGGAGCTGTTTTTT	-	TRBV20-1	TRBJ2-2	-
CASSLRSGSETGANVLTF	TGTGCCAGCAGCCTTCGTTCAGGGTCGGAAACCGGGGCCAACGTCCTGACTTTC	few	TRBV4-2	TRBJ2-6	-
CSAPDGRGTGELFF	TGCAGTGCCCCAGACGGGCGGGGAACCGGGGAGCTGTTTTTT	-	TRBV20-1	TRBJ2-2	-
CAWNKGQGKDTEAFF	TGTGCCTGGAACAAAGGACAGGGGAAGGACACTGAAGCTTTCTTT	-	TRBV7-2	TRBJ1-1	TRBD1
CSALADSSYEQYF	TGCAGTGCACTAGCGGATAGCTCCTACGAGCAGTACTTC	many	TRBV20-1	TRBJ2-7	TRBD2
CASSPGQGRSGEQYF	TGTGCCAGCAGCCCCGGACAGGGGAGGTCGGGCGAGCAGTACTTC	many	TRBV5-8	TRBJ2-7	TRBD1
CASSPWTSESTDTQYF	TGTGCCAGCAGCCCTTGGACTAGCGAAAGCACAGATACGCAGTATTTT	once	TRBV9	TRBJ2-3	TRBD2
CASSERRSGPLHF	TGTGCCAGCAGTGAGAGGAGAAGCGGACCCCTCCACTTT	many	TRBV2	TRBJ1-6	-
CAWSVWLAGDREQYF	TGTGCCTGGAGTGTCTGGTTGGCGGGAGATAGGGAGCAGTACTTC	once	TRBV11-3	TRBJ2-7	TRBD2
CSAQRLQETQYF	TGCAGTGCTCAAAGGCTCCAAGAGACCCAGTACTTC	many	TRBV20-1	TRBJ2-5	-
CASSPSWAGMERDTQYF	TGTGCCAGCAGCCCTAGCTGGGCAGGGATGGAGCGAGATACGCAGTATTTT	many	TRBV7-2	TRBJ2-3	-
CASSFSYNEQFF	TGTGCCAGCAGCTTTAGTTACAATGAGCAGTTCTTC	many	TRBV7-9	TRBJ2-1	-
CASSPTGGGYEQYF	TGTGCCAGCAGCCCGACAGGGGGCGGCTACGAGCAGTACTTC	-	TRBV7-2	TRBJ2-7	TRBD1
CSVDGRRDTEAFF	TGCAGCGTTGATGGGAGGAGGGACACTGAAGCTTTCTTT	-	TRBV29-1	TRBJ1-1	-
CASLAREDYTGELFF	TGTGCCAGCCTCGCGAGGGAGGATTACACCGGGGAGCTGTTTTTT	-	TRBV12-3/TRBV12-4	TRBJ2-2	-
CASSDWTGERYEQYF	TGTGCCAGCAGCGATTGGACAGGGGAAAGGTACGAGCAGTACTTC	many	TRBV14	TRBJ2-7	TRBD1
CASSLRTGVTYNSPLHF	TGTGCCAGCAGCTTAAGGACAGGGGTTACCTATAATTCACCCCTCCACTTT	many	TRBV11-2	TRBJ1-6	TRBD1
CASSPGQGAFDEQFF	TGTGCCAGCAGTCCGGGACAGGGGGCGTTCGATGAGCAGTTCTTC	many	TRBV12-3/TRBV12-4	TRBJ2-1	TRBD1
CSVLGGGGYTF	TGCAGCGTCTTGGGAGGAGGGGGCTACACCTTC	once	TRBV29-1	TRBJ1-2	-
CATSRQGNSQPQYF	TGTGCCACCAGCAGACAGGGGAACAGTCAGCCCCAGTACTTC	-	TRBV15	TRBJ2-5	-
CSVAGLGGRDQETQYF	TGCAGCGTTGCGGGGCTCGGGGGCCGTGACCAAGAGACCCAGTACTTC	-	TRBV29-1	TRBJ2-5	-
CATSSQDLTDTQYF	TGTGCCACCAGCAGCCAAGATCTGACAGATACGCAGTATTTT	-	TRBV15	TRBJ2-3	-
CASSGTGFNYEQYF	TGTGCCAGTAGTGGGACCGGGTTCAACTACGAGCAGTACTTC	many	TRBV19	TRBJ2-7	-
CASTLGLDKDQYF	TGTGCCAGCACCTTGGGACTAGATAAGGACCAGTACTTC	many	TRBV2	TRBJ2-5	TRBD2
CASSPPVVPYEQYF	TGTGCCAGCAGCCCCCCGGTCGTCCCCTACGAGCAGTACTTC	many	TRBV7-8	TRBJ2-7	-
CASSLRGAGGNEQFF	TGTGCCAGCAGCCTAAGAGGGGCGGGGGGGAATGAGCAGTTCTTC	many	TRBV11-2	TRBJ2-1	TRBD2
CASSFRGRSYEQYF	TGTGCCAGCAGCTTCCGCGGTCGCTCCTACGAGCAGTACTTC	many	TRBV7-2	TRBJ2-7	-
CSVEVAGKGYTF	TGCAGCGTTGAAGTAGCGGGGAAAGGCTACACCTTC	few	TRBV29-1	TRBJ1-2	-
CASSYSGQGESNSPLHF	TGTGCCAGCAGTTACTCCGGACAGGGGGAAAGTAATTCACCCCTCCACTTT	many	TRBV6-5	TRBJ1-6	TRBD1
CASSSNEGLTLHF	TGTGCCAGCAGCTCGAACGAAGGTCTGACCCTCCACTTT	-	TRBV11-2	TRBJ1-6	-
CASSLATGRTYEQYF	TGTGCCAGCAGCTTAGCGACAGGGCGAACCTACGAGCAGTACTTC	many	TRBV7-9	TRBJ2-7	TRBD1
CATSRDPSQETQYF	TGTGCCACCAGCAGAGATCCCAGCCAAGAGACCCAGTACTTC	-	TRBV15	TRBJ2-5	-
CASSPGQVSEQFF	TGTGCCAGCTCACCGGGACAGGTGAGTGAGCAGTTCTTC	-	TRBV18	TRBJ2-1	TRBD1
CSARGAHYGYTF	TGCAGTGCTAGGGGGGCTCACTATGGCTACACCTTC	few	TRBV20-1	TRBJ1-2	-
CSARDQGLSPTQYF	TGCAGTGCTAGAGATCAGGGACTCTCGCCGACCCAGTACTTC	many	TRBV20-1	TRBJ2-5	-
CASSVGPSGIEQYF	TGTGCCAGCAGCGTGGGGCCTAGCGGGATCGAGCAGTACTTC	many	TRBV9	TRBJ2-7	TRBD2
CASSQGGQGKYTGELVF	TGCGCCAGCAGCCAAGGGGGACAGGGGAAATACACCGGGGAGCTGGTTTTT	-	TRBV5-1	TRBJ2-2	TRBD1
CASSMGGLNTEAFF	TGTGCCAGTAGTATGGGGGGATTGAACACTGAAGCTTTCTTT	-	TRBV19	TRBJ1-1	-
CASSLEGNTGETQYF	TGCGCCAGCAGCTTGGAAGGGAACACCGGGGAGACCCAGTACTTC	-	TRBV5-1	TRBJ2-5	-
CASSFNTGESYYGYTF	TGCGCCAGCAGCTTTAACACCGGGGAGAGTTACTATGGCTACACCTTC	-	TRBV5-1	TRBJ1-2	-
CASSLPTSGLERYF	TGTGCCAGCAGCCTACCGACTAGCGGGCTGGAGAGGTACTTC	-	TRBV7-2	TRBJ2-5	TRBD2
CASRITTGNTIYF	TGTGCCAGCAGGATCACAACTGGAAACACCATATATTTT	-	TRBV7-2	TRBJ1-3	-
CASSLRTGATDTQYF	TGTGCCAGCAGTCTCCGGACAGGGGCTACAGATACGCAGTATTTT	-	TRBV2	TRBJ2-3	TRBD1
CASSLETGHEHF	TGTGCCAGCAGCTTGGAGACAGGGCACGAGCATTTT	-	TRBV7-3	TRBJ1-5	TRBD1
CASSVQGDAGYTF	TGTGCCAGCAGTGTACAGGGGGATGCTGGCTACACCTTC	many	TRBV2	TRBJ1-2	TRBD1
CASSYKGATEAFF	TGTGCCAGCAGTTATAAGGGTGCCACTGAAGCTTTCTTT	-	TRBV7-2	TRBJ1-1	-
CASSLEPSGDYNEQFF	TGTGCCAGCAGCTTAGAGCCTAGCGGGGATTACAATGAGCAGTTCTTC	many	TRBV7-8	TRBJ2-1	TRBD2
CASSYGTGNTGELFF	TGTGCCAGCAGTTACGGGACAGGAAACACCGGGGAGCTGTTTTTT	many	TRBV6-5	TRBJ2-2	TRBD1